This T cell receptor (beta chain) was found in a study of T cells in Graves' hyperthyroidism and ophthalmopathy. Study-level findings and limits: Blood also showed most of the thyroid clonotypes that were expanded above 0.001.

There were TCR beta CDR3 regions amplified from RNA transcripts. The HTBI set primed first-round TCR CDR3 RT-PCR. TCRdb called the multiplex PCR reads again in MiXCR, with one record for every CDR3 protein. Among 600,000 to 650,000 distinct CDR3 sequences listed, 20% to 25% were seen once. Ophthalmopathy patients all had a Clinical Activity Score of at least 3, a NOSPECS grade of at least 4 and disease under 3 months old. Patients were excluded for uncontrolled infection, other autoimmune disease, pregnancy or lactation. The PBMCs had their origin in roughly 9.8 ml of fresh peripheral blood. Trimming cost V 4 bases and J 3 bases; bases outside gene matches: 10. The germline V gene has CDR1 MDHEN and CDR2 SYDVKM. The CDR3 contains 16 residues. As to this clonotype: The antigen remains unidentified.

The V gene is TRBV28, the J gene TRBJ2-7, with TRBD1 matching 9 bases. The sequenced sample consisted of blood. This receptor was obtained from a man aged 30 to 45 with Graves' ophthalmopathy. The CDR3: CASSSHPGTGNYEQYF. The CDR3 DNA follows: TGTGCCAGCAGTTCACACCCCGGGACAGGGAACTACGAGCAGTACTTC.